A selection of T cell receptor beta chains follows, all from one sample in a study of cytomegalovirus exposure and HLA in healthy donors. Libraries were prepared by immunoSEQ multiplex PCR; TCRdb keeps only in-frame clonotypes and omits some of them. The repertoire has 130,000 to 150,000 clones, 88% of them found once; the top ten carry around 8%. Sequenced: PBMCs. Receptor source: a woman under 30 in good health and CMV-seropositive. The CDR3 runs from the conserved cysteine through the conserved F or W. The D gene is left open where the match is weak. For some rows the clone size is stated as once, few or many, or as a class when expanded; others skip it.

cdr3_aa: CASSGPRLGAYNEQFF
cdr3_nt: TGCGCCAGCAGCGGGCCCCGACTAGGGGCCTACAATGAGCAGTTCTTC
d_call: .
v_call: TRBV10-1
j_call: TRBJ2-1
clone_size: .

cdr3_aa: CASSLGLRNTEAFF
cdr3_nt: TGTGCCAGCAGCTTGGGACTTAGGAACACTGAAGCTTTCTTT
d_call: .
v_call: TRBV5-6
j_call: TRBJ1-1
clone_size: .

cdr3_aa: CASRAGERGYTF
cdr3_nt: TGTGCCAGCCGTGCGGGGGAACGGGGCTACACCTTC
d_call: .
v_call: TRBV6-5
j_call: TRBJ1-2
clone_size: .

cdr3_aa: CASKTGVNPYNEQFF
cdr3_nt: TGTGCCAGCAAAACAGGGGTTAACCCCTACAATGAGCAGTTCTTC
d_call: TRBD1
v_call: TRBV27
j_call: TRBJ2-1
clone_size: once

cdr3_aa: CASNTPQGLDGYTF
cdr3_nt: TGTGCCAGCAACACTCCTCAGGGGTTAGATGGCTACACCTTC
d_call: .
v_call: TRBV5-8
j_call: TRBJ1-2
clone_size: .

cdr3_aa: CASSDLTRGTDTQYF
cdr3_nt: TGTGCCAGCAGTGATCTGACTAGGGGCACAGATACGCAGTATTTT
d_call: .
v_call: TRBV2
j_call: TRBJ2-3
clone_size: .

cdr3_aa: CASTKDRDGYGYTF
cdr3_nt: TGTGCCAGCACGAAGGACAGGGACGGCTATGGCTACACCTTC
d_call: TRBD1
v_call: TRBV2
j_call: TRBJ1-2
clone_size: .

cdr3_aa: CASSAPRGGVNTGELFF
cdr3_nt: TGTGCCAGCAGCGCCCCGAGGGGGGGTGTCAACACCGGGGAGCTGTTTTTT
d_call: .
v_call: TRBV9
j_call: TRBJ2-2
clone_size: .

cdr3_aa: CASSFGASGVTYEQYF
cdr3_nt: TGTGCCAGCAGTTTCGGAGCTAGCGGAGTCACCTACGAGCAGTACTTC
d_call: TRBD2
v_call: TRBV27
j_call: TRBJ2-7
clone_size: .

cdr3_aa: CASSLMEGMGQPQHF
cdr3_nt: TGTGCCAGCAGTTTAATGGAGGGGATGGGGCAGCCCCAGCATTTT
d_call: .
v_call: TRBV28
j_call: TRBJ1-5
clone_size: .

cdr3_aa: CASSSPRQGSWEQYF
cdr3_nt: TGTGCCAGCAGCTCCCCTCGACAGGGTTCATGGGAGCAGTACTTC
d_call: TRBD1
v_call: TRBV7-2
j_call: TRBJ2-7
clone_size: .

cdr3_aa: CASSAPWWGVFYNEQFF
cdr3_nt: TGTGCCAGCAGTGCTCCCTGGTGGGGGGTCTTTTACAATGAGCAGTTCTTC
d_call: .
v_call: TRBV6-1
j_call: TRBJ2-1
clone_size: .

cdr3_aa: CASSLAASGASYNEQFF
cdr3_nt: TGCGCCAGCAGCTTGGCGGCTAGCGGGGCCTCCTACAATGAGCAGTTCTTC
d_call: TRBD2
v_call: TRBV5-1
j_call: TRBJ2-1
clone_size: .

cdr3_aa: CASSVSGVEHEQYF
cdr3_nt: TGTGCCAGCAGCGTTTCGGGGGTTGAGCACGAGCAGTACTTC
d_call: .
v_call: TRBV9
j_call: TRBJ2-7
clone_size: .

cdr3_aa: CASSSSGAGANVLTF
cdr3_nt: TGTGCCAGCAGTTCTAGCGGGGCTGGGGCCAACGTCCTGACTTTC
d_call: TRBD2
v_call: TRBV28
j_call: TRBJ2-6
clone_size: .

cdr3_aa: CASSLAGLAGNEQFF
cdr3_nt: TGTGCCAGCAGCTTGGCGGGCCTGGCGGGCAATGAGCAGTTCTTC
d_call: .
v_call: TRBV11-2
j_call: TRBJ2-1
clone_size: .

cdr3_aa: CAWMFRGTYEQYF
cdr3_nt: TGTGCCTGGATGTTTAGGGGAACCTACGAGCAGTACTTC
d_call: .
v_call: TRBV30
j_call: TRBJ2-7
clone_size: few

cdr3_aa: CASSPGTSGSMVYNEQFF
cdr3_nt: TGCGCCAGCAGCCCCGGGACTAGCGGGAGTATGGTGTACAATGAGCAGTTCTTC
d_call: TRBD2
v_call: TRBV5-1
j_call: TRBJ2-1
clone_size: once

cdr3_aa: CASRRTLGTEAFF
cdr3_nt: TGTGCCAGTAGGAGGACCTTAGGGACTGAAGCTTTCTTT
d_call: .
v_call: TRBV27
j_call: TRBJ1-1
clone_size: .

cdr3_aa: CASSEWTGGVNYGYTF
cdr3_nt: TGTGCCAGCAGTGAATGGACAGGGGGCGTAAACTATGGCTACACCTTC
d_call: TRBD1
v_call: TRBV6-1
j_call: TRBJ1-2
clone_size: .

cdr3_aa: CASSLGLESDTQYF
cdr3_nt: TGTGCCAGCAGCTTAGGACTAGAATCCGATACGCAGTATTTT
d_call: .
v_call: TRBV7-2
j_call: TRBJ2-3
clone_size: .

cdr3_aa: CASSVGDVGVPGGAGYGYTF
cdr3_nt: TGTGCCAGCAGCGTAGGAGACGTCGGCGTTCCAGGGGGCGCGGGCTATGGCTACACCTTC
d_call: TRBD1
v_call: TRBV9
j_call: TRBJ1-2
clone_size: .

cdr3_aa: CASSETGSGANVLTF
cdr3_nt: TGCGCCAGCAGTGAGACAGGGTCTGGGGCCAACGTCCTGACTTTC
d_call: .
v_call: TRBV10-1
j_call: TRBJ2-6
clone_size: once

cdr3_aa: CASSYVGQTGELFF
cdr3_nt: TGTGCCAGCAGTTACGTCGGACAGACCGGGGAGCTGTTTTTT
d_call: .
v_call: TRBV6-6
j_call: TRBJ2-2
clone_size: .

cdr3_aa: CASRDREETQYF
cdr3_nt: TGTGCCAGCAGGGACAGGGAAGAGACCCAGTACTTC
d_call: TRBD1
v_call: TRBV6-6
j_call: TRBJ2-5
clone_size: .

cdr3_aa: CASSPRQGSLVDTQYF
cdr3_nt: TGTGCCAGCAGCCCCAGACAGGGTAGTTTGGTAGATACGCAGTATTTT
d_call: TRBD1
v_call: TRBV14
j_call: TRBJ2-3
clone_size: .

cdr3_aa: CATSRDGARYGETQYF
cdr3_nt: TGTGCCACCAGCAGAGATGGGGCCCGGTACGGAGAGACCCAGTACTTC
d_call: .
v_call: TRBV15
j_call: TRBJ2-5
clone_size: .

cdr3_aa: CASSWGLAGYKETQYF
cdr3_nt: TGTGCCAGCAGCTGGGGACTAGCGGGCTATAAAGAGACCCAGTACTTC
d_call: TRBD2
v_call: TRBV5-4
j_call: TRBJ2-5
clone_size: .

cdr3_aa: CASRAGTSGIYEQFF
cdr3_nt: TGTGCCAGCAGGGCCGGGACTAGCGGGATCTATGAGCAGTTCTTC
d_call: TRBD2
v_call: TRBV2
j_call: TRBJ2-1
clone_size: .

cdr3_aa: CASSLTGNTEAFF
cdr3_nt: TGTGCCAGCAGCTTGACAGGGAACACTGAAGCTTTCTTT
d_call: .
v_call: TRBV5-4
j_call: TRBJ1-1
clone_size: .

cdr3_aa: CASSVGRGSTDTQYF
cdr3_nt: TGTGCCAGCAGTGTGGGGCGGGGTTCCACAGATACGCAGTATTTT
d_call: .
v_call: TRBV2
j_call: TRBJ2-3
clone_size: .

cdr3_aa: CAWSTTGGSPLHF
cdr3_nt: TGTGCCTGGAGTACAACAGGCGGCTCACCCCTCCACTTT
d_call: .
v_call: TRBV30
j_call: TRBJ1-6
clone_size: .

cdr3_aa: CASSLVRGNQPQHF
cdr3_nt: TGTGCCAGCAGTTTAGTCCGGGGAAATCAGCCCCAGCATTTT
d_call: .
v_call: TRBV27
j_call: TRBJ1-5
clone_size: few

cdr3_aa: CASTETSGSNEQFF
cdr3_nt: TGCGCCAGTACCGAGACTAGCGGTTCCAATGAGCAGTTCTTC
d_call: TRBD2
v_call: TRBV5-1
j_call: TRBJ2-1
clone_size: .

cdr3_aa: CASSVGTSGGETQYF
cdr3_nt: TGTGCCAGCAGTGTGGGGACTAGCGGGGGAGAGACCCAGTACTTC
d_call: TRBD2
v_call: TRBV6-1
j_call: TRBJ2-5
clone_size: .

cdr3_aa: CAWKGTGNTIYF
cdr3_nt: TGTGCCTGGAAAGGGACAGGGAACACCATATATTTT
d_call: TRBD1
v_call: TRBV30
j_call: TRBJ1-3
clone_size: .

cdr3_aa: CAWTKTGQDYEAFF
cdr3_nt: TGTGCCTGGACCAAAACGGGACAGGACTATGAAGCTTTCTTT
d_call: TRBD1
v_call: TRBV30
j_call: TRBJ1-1
clone_size: .

cdr3_aa: CASVGGAYNEQFF
cdr3_nt: TGCGCCAGCGTCGGGGGGGCCTACAATGAGCAGTTCTTC
d_call: TRBD2
v_call: TRBV5-1
j_call: TRBJ2-1
clone_size: .

cdr3_aa: CASRLQGVSSPLHF
cdr3_nt: TGTGCCAGCAGACTACAGGGGGTGAGTTCACCCCTCCACTTT
d_call: TRBD1
v_call: TRBV27
j_call: TRBJ1-6
clone_size: .

cdr3_aa: CASSLAYRGTYNEQFF
cdr3_nt: TGCGCCAGCAGCTTGGCCTACAGGGGTACATACAATGAGCAGTTCTTC
d_call: TRBD1
v_call: TRBV5-1
j_call: TRBJ2-1
clone_size: .

cdr3_aa: CASSGWSRDTIYF
cdr3_nt: TGCGCCAGCAGCGGGTGGAGCCGCGACACCATATATTTT
d_call: .
v_call: TRBV4-1
j_call: TRBJ1-3
clone_size: .

cdr3_aa: CASSSYTGELFF
cdr3_nt: TGTGCCAGCAGCTCTTACACCGGGGAGCTGTTTTTT
d_call: .
v_call: TRBV9
j_call: TRBJ2-2
clone_size: .

cdr3_aa: CASVRTGGGLEAFF
cdr3_nt: TGTGCCAGCGTTAGGACAGGGGGCGGGCTTGAAGCTTTCTTT
d_call: TRBD1
v_call: TRBV2
j_call: TRBJ1-1
clone_size: .

cdr3_aa: CASSQDEARGTSSNQPQHF
cdr3_nt: TGCGCCAGCAGCCAAGATGAGGCCAGGGGGACTTCTAGCAATCAGCCCCAGCATTTT
d_call: TRBD1
v_call: TRBV4-1
j_call: TRBJ1-5
clone_size: .

cdr3_aa: CASSVSGTGELFF
cdr3_nt: TGCGCCAGCAGCGTTAGCGGAACCGGGGAGCTGTTTTTT
d_call: .
v_call: TRBV5-1
j_call: TRBJ2-2
clone_size: .

cdr3_aa: CAWSLLNRGHGYTF
cdr3_nt: TGTGCCTGGAGCCTATTAAACAGGGGCCATGGCTACACCTTC
d_call: TRBD1
v_call: TRBV30
j_call: TRBJ1-2
clone_size: .

cdr3_aa: CAWRTGLGTEAFF
cdr3_nt: TGTGCCTGGAGAACAGGGTTAGGCACTGAAGCTTTCTTT
d_call: .
v_call: TRBV30
j_call: TRBJ1-1
clone_size: .

cdr3_aa: CASSPPGRDTYGYTF
cdr3_nt: TGTGCCAGCTCACCACCAGGTCGGGATACCTATGGCTACACCTTC
d_call: .
v_call: TRBV18
j_call: TRBJ1-2
clone_size: .

cdr3_aa: CSVVVASGRGEQFF
cdr3_nt: TGCAGCGTTGTTGTGGCTAGCGGGAGAGGCGAGCAGTTCTTC
d_call: TRBD2
v_call: TRBV29-1
j_call: TRBJ2-1
clone_size: .

cdr3_aa: CASSSGAGATTEAFF
cdr3_nt: TGCGCCAGCAGCTCCGGGGCGGGGGCTACAACTGAAGCTTTCTTT
d_call: .
v_call: TRBV5-1
j_call: TRBJ1-1
clone_size: .

cdr3_aa: CASSATSGRYNEQFF
cdr3_nt: TGCGCCAGCAGCGCCACTAGCGGGAGATACAATGAGCAGTTCTTC
d_call: TRBD2
v_call: TRBV5-1
j_call: TRBJ2-1
clone_size: few

cdr3_aa: CASSQTEDRGNTIYF
cdr3_nt: TGTGCCAGCAGCCAAACTGAGGATCGCGGAAACACCATATATTTT
d_call: .
v_call: TRBV6-5
j_call: TRBJ1-3
clone_size: .